This T cell receptor (beta chain) was documented in a study of blood T cell repertoires in COVID-19. This CDR3 is built from 13 residues. Trimming pared 0 bases from V and 7 bases from J, leaving 10 bases between. Germline loops: CDR1 GTSNPN, CDR2 SVGIG (reference sequence). The method was immunoSEQ multiplex PCR; TCRdb's version includes in-frame clones alone and lacks a portion of them. The sample contains 270,000 or so clones, around 90% of which appear only once. The gene calls are TRBV30 and TRBJ1-5; perhaps TRBD1 as D (6 bases). The receptor's source is a woman in her thirties or forties with acute COVID-19. Sequenced input: PBMCs or T cells enriched from blood (not recorded which). The CDR3 is CAWSVGGGQPQHF. CDR3 DNA sequence: TGTGCCTGGAGTGTCGGGGGGGGCCAGCCCCAGCATTTT.